This T cell receptor (beta chain) was sequenced for a study of blood T cell repertoires in COVID-19. Overall study context: PBMCs, B-cell-depleted T cells, or T cells provided the cDNA or gDNA that made up the material.

Researchers sorted participants into cohorts using their self-reported clinical history. CDR1 SGHRS and CDR2 YFSETQ come from the germline V gene. V gave up 4 bases and J gave up 4 bases; unmatched junction bases: 13. This CDR3 region has 17 residues. Generated by immunoSEQ multiplex PCR, the TCRdb table keeps only in-frame clones and is missing some. The sample records 180,000 or so clones, roughly nine tenths being singletons. V is TRBV5-1 and J is TRBJ1-4, with TRBD1 matching 7 bases. The sequence was obtained from a human donor with acute COVID-19. The donor label of this sample is uncertain. Sequenced sample: PBMCs or T cells enriched from blood (not recorded which). Here the CDR3 DNA reads TGCGCCAGCAGCCTTTCCGCTCCGGGACAGATTAATGAAAAACTGTTTTTT. Protein sequence: CASSLSAPGQINEKLFF.